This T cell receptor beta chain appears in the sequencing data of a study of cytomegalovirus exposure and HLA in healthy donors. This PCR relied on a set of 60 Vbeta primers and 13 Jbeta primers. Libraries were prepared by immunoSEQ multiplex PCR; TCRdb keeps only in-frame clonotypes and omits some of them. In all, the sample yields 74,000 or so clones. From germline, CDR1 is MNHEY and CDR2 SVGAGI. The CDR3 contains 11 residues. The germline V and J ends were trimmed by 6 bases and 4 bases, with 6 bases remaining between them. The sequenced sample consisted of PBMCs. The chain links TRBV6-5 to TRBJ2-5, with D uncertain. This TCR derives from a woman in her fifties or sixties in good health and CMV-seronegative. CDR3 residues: CASSHRETQYF. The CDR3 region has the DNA TGTGCCAGCAGCCACAGAGAGACCCAGTACTTC.